This T cell receptor beta chain is drawn from a study of response to subunit inactivated influenza vaccine. A single record per CDR3 protein comes from TCRdb applying MiXCR to the RT-PCR reads. Of about 190,000 distinct CDR3 sequences listed, 13% to 15% are singletons. Germline V gives CDR1 SNHLY, CDR2 FYNNEI. Trimming pared 5 bases from V and 3 bases from J, leaving 8 bases between. CDR3 length: 13 amino acids. This clonotype was seen many times. The target antigen is unknown. General study results and limits: With each seasonal influenza vaccination, the authors suggested, few new T cells are recruited.

This chain joins TRBV2 and TRBJ2-1, with D possibly matching TRBD2 (6 bases). The clonotype was recovered from a man aged 45 to 65 who received an inactivated influenza vaccine. The sample in question was CD8+ T cells sorted from PBMCs, obtained around 5 days after vaccination. The CDR3 coding sequence is TGTGCCAGCAGTACCGGGGGCTACAATGAGCAGTTCTTC. This encodes CASSTGGYNEQFF.